This is a list of T cell receptor beta chains from one sample in a study of regulatory T cells in long-lasting Graves disease. TCRdb redid the calling of the multiplex PCR reads with MiXCR, one entry per CDR3 protein. The table has roughly 430,000 distinct CDR3 sequences, approximately 16% seen once. These data were likewise used in another study, on T cells in Graves' hyperthyroidism and ophthalmopathy.

The source was peripheral blood mononuclear cells (PBMCs), collected at new diagnosis, from a patient treated with antithyroid drugs. The receptors here all came from a woman aged 30 to 39 with Graves disease. Both conserved end residues are part of each CDR3. A D gene is named only where the DNA matches it firmly. Rows may omit the clone size; those that give it use once, few, many or a size class.

v_gene: TRBV20-1; d_gene: TRBD2; abundance: many; j_gene: TRBJ2-1; CDR3nt: TGCAGTGCCACCATAGCGGGAGGGAACACGAATGAGCAGTTCTTC; CDR3aa: CSATIAGGNTNEQFF
v_gene: TRBV7-9; d_gene: TRBD1; abundance: many; j_gene: TRBJ1-1; CDR3nt: TGTGCCAGCAGCCTGACAGGGATGAACACTGAAGCTTTCTTT; CDR3aa: CASSLTGMNTEAFF
v_gene: TRBV5-1; d_gene: TRBD1; abundance: many; j_gene: TRBJ1-4; CDR3nt: TGCGCCAGCAGCCAATCCAGGACAGGTTCAGTTGAAAAACTGTTTTTT; CDR3aa: CASSQSRTGSVEKLFF
v_gene: TRBV27; d_gene: NA; abundance: many; j_gene: TRBJ2-1; CDR3nt: TGTGCCAGCAGTTTATCAAGGGAGGGGGATGAGCAGTTCTTC; CDR3aa: CASSLSREGDEQFF
v_gene: TRBV12-3/TRBV12-4; d_gene: NA; abundance: NA; j_gene: TRBJ2-7; CDR3nt: TGTGCCAGCAGTGAGGATCCCTACGAGCAGTACTTC; CDR3aa: CASSEDPYEQYF
v_gene: TRBV7-9; d_gene: TRBD2; abundance: many; j_gene: TRBJ2-5; CDR3nt: TGTGCCAGCAGCTTAAGACTAGCGGAAGAGACCCAGTACTTC; CDR3aa: CASSLRLAEETQYF
v_gene: TRBV12-3/TRBV12-4; d_gene: NA; abundance: few; j_gene: TRBJ1-5; CDR3nt: TGTGCCAGCAGGGGACAAGGAAGGAGCCAGCCCCGGCATTTT; CDR3aa: CASRGQGRSQPRHF
v_gene: TRBV5-4; d_gene: TRBD1; abundance: NA; j_gene: TRBJ1-2; CDR3nt: TGTGCCAGCAGCACTTCCGGGACAGGGAAAAAGAGCTACACCTTC; CDR3aa: CASSTSGTGKKSYTF
v_gene: TRBV18; d_gene: NA; abundance: many; j_gene: TRBJ1-1; CDR3nt: TGTGCCAGCTCGTCAGGGTATCCTGCTGAAGCTTTCTTT; CDR3aa: CASSSGYPAEAFF
v_gene: TRBV28; d_gene: NA; abundance: many; j_gene: TRBJ2-3; CDR3nt: TGTGCCAGCAGCCCGCTTGAAGATGCAGATACGCAGTATTTT; CDR3aa: CASSPLEDADTQYF
v_gene: TRBV7-8; d_gene: NA; abundance: many; j_gene: TRBJ1-4; CDR3nt: TGTGCCAGCAAGGGTGAAAAACTGTTTTTT; CDR3aa: CASKGEKLFF